A selection of T cell receptor beta chains follows, all from one sample in a study of T-cell memory formation after mild COVID-19. TCRdb reanalysed the 5' RACE reads using MiXCR and keeps one entry per CDR3 protein. The sample yields 500,000 to 650,000 distinct CDR3 sequences, roughly 22% seen once. Sequenced sample: PBMCs or a T cell subset sorted from them (not recorded which). These receptors came from an adult woman who had mild COVID-19 (a few samples of this study predate the infection). Cell type and time point are not known. Each CDR3 is given with its conserved first and last residue. D genes are given only for firm matches. Only part of the rows carry a size: once, few, many, or a class if the clone is expanded.

j_call	v_call	clone_size	d_call	cdr3_aa	cdr3_nt
TRBJ2-7	TRBV12-3/TRBV12-4	NA	TRBD1	CASSSVSGQGGQGQYF	TGTGCCAGCAGTTCAGTATCGGGACAGGGTGGTCAGGGGCAGTACTTC
TRBJ2-2	TRBV12-3/TRBV12-4	NA	TRBD2	CASTRLAGGFGELFF	TGTGCCAGCACCCGACTAGCGGGAGGGTTCGGGGAGCTGTTTTTT
TRBJ2-1	TRBV3-1	NA	NA	CASSPRQGPSYNEQFF	TGTGCCAGCAGCCCCCGGCAGGGCCCCTCCTACAATGAGCAGTTCTTC
TRBJ2-3	TRBV5-1	NA	TRBD1	CASSLGQGAPTDTQYF	TGCGCCAGCAGCTTGGGACAGGGGGCGCCCACAGATACGCAGTATTTT
TRBJ2-1	TRBV4-1	few	TRBD1	CASSLVGQGVYNEQFF	TGCGCCAGCAGCCTAGTGGGACAGGGGGTTTACAATGAGCAGTTCTTC
TRBJ2-7	TRBV11-2	NA	TRBD1	CASSPIQGDDYEQYF	TGTGCCAGCAGCCCGATTCAGGGGGATGACTACGAGCAGTACTTC
TRBJ2-5	TRBV20-1	few	NA	CSAYGSVETQYF	TGCAGTGCCTACGGGAGTGTAGAGACCCAGTACTTC
TRBJ1-5	TRBV11-2	NA	NA	CASSSQGTEPQHF	TGTGCCAGCAGCTCACAGGGAACGGAGCCCCAGCATTTT
TRBJ2-1	TRBV7-6	NA	TRBD2	CASSLVALSLAAQRNEQFF	TGTGCCAGCAGCTTAGTGGCCCTGTCGCTAGCGGCGCAAAGAAATGAGCAGTTCTTC
TRBJ2-3	TRBV13	few	TRBD1	CASSSRGQTGATDTQYF	TGTGCCAGCAGCTCGAGGGGGCAAACTGGGGCCACAGATACGCAGTATTTT
TRBJ2-1	TRBV5-1	NA	TRBD1	CASSLEGQGTNEQFF	TGCGCCAGCAGCTTGGAGGGACAGGGGACGAATGAGCAGTTCTTC
TRBJ2-1	TRBV6-2/TRBV6-3	NA	TRBD2	CASRGGTSGSNEQFF	TGTGCCAGCAGGGGCGGGACTAGCGGGAGCAATGAGCAGTTCTTC
TRBJ2-3	TRBV18	few	TRBD1	CASSPSGQSTDTQYF	TGTGCCAGCTCACCCTCGGGACAGAGTACAGATACGCAGTATTTT
TRBJ2-5	TRBV6-5	NA	TRBD2	CASSYLAGGGETQYF	TGTGCCAGCAGTTACTTAGCGGGGGGGGGAGAGACCCAGTACTTC
TRBJ1-1	TRBV20-1	NA	NA	CSASFEGPKTEAFF	TGCAGTGCTAGTTTCGAGGGGCCGAAGACTGAAGCTTTCTTT
TRBJ1-2	TRBV5-6	NA	TRBD1	CASTMTGGGGYTF	TGTGCCAGCACCATGACAGGGGGAGGTGGCTACACCTTC
TRBJ1-1	TRBV3-1	many	NA	CASSQDRDTEAFF	TGTGCCAGCAGCCAAGACAGGGACACTGAAGCTTTCTTT
TRBJ2-7	TRBV4-1	few	NA	CASSQVADSSHEQYF	TGCGCCAGCAGCCAAGTCGCTGATTCCTCCCACGAGCAGTACTTC
TRBJ1-2	TRBV4-1	few	TRBD1	CASSHNDRADYGYTF	TGCGCCAGCAGCCACAACGACAGGGCCGACTATGGCTACACCTTC
TRBJ1-5	TRBV12-5	few	NA	CASGLEGGVGQPQHF	TGTGCTAGTGGTTTGGAGGGAGGGGTAGGTCAGCCCCAGCATTTT
TRBJ2-7	TRBV20-1	NA	TRBD2	CSAGTSYEQYF	TGCAGTGCCGGGACTAGCTACGAGCAGTACTTC
TRBJ1-1	TRBV6-5	NA	TRBD1	CASSWGGGQDFPGSEAFF	TGTGCCAGCAGTTGGGGAGGGGGACAGGACTTCCCGGGCTCTGAAGCTTTCTTT
TRBJ2-3	TRBV6-2/TRBV6-3	NA	NA	CASKFGAGSDTQYF	TGTGCCAGCAAGTTCGGTGCGGGATCAGATACGCAGTATTTT
TRBJ2-5	TRBV6-5	few	TRBD2	CASSYVGAGQETQYF	TGTGCCAGCAGTTACGTGGGAGCGGGGCAAGAGACCCAGTACTTC
TRBJ1-1	TRBV12-3/TRBV12-4	NA	TRBD1	CASSPWTGFGNTEAFF	TGTGCCAGCAGCCCCTGGACAGGGTTTGGGAACACTGAAGCTTTCTTT
TRBJ2-3	TRBV20-1	NA	TRBD1	CSTDRVTDTQYF	TGCAGTACGGACAGGGTAACGGATACGCAGTATTTT
TRBJ1-1	TRBV7-2	few	NA	CASSGHRDKTEAFF	TGTGCCAGCAGCGGACACAGGGATAAGACTGAAGCTTTCTTT
TRBJ2-3	TRBV9	few	NA	CASSVAPGGGARTDTQYF	TGTGCCAGCAGCGTAGCGCCCGGAGGAGGGGCAAGGACAGATACGCAGTATTTT
TRBJ1-1	TRBV7-9	few	NA	CASSLVRADGAFF	TGTGCCAGCAGCTTAGTTAGGGCAGACGGGGCTTTCTTT
TRBJ2-3	TRBV30	NA	NA	CAWSVPNYYGTRPTDTQYF	TGTGCCTGGAGTGTACCAAACTATTACGGGACCAGACCCACAGATACGCAGTATTTT
TRBJ2-3	TRBV12-3/TRBV12-4	once	NA	CVSSSYYARRGTDTQYF	TGTGTCAGCAGTTCTTACTACGCCCGGCGGGGCACAGATACGCAGTATTTT
TRBJ2-3	TRBV5-1	few	TRBD2	CASSLGASGGDTQYF	TGCGCCAGCAGCTTGGGCGCTAGCGGGGGAGATACGCAGTATTTT
TRBJ2-1	TRBV7-6	NA	TRBD2	CASSPAPGLAGGPLPEQFF	TGTGCCAGCAGCCCTGCTCCGGGACTAGCGGGGGGGCCATTGCCTGAGCAGTTCTTC
TRBJ2-1	TRBV20-1	NA	NA	CSARDLRAGIYNEQFF	TGCAGTGCTAGAGATCTCCGTGCGGGGATCTACAATGAGCAGTTCTTC
TRBJ2-5	TRBV4-2	NA	NA	CASSPSHEGGYQETQYF	TGTGCCAGCAGCCCGTCTCATGAGGGGGGGTACCAAGAGACCCAGTACTTC
TRBJ2-1	TRBV7-2	NA	TRBD2	CASSIFPTSGSKNNEQFF	TGTGCCAGCAGCATATTTCCGACTAGCGGGAGTAAGAACAATGAGCAGTTCTTC
TRBJ2-1	TRBV18	many	NA	CASSPSSANNEQFF	TGTGCCAGCTCACCTTCTAGCGCCAACAATGAGCAGTTCTTC
TRBJ2-7	TRBV7-9	NA	NA	CASSGTGRLGHYEQYF	TGTGCCAGCAGCGGAACTGGGAGACTAGGACATTACGAGCAGTACTTC
TRBJ1-2	TRBV7-6	NA	TRBD1	CASSPGTGPGGYTF	TGTGCCAGCAGCCCCGGGACAGGGCCTGGGGGCTACACCTTC
TRBJ1-2	TRBV4-3	few	TRBD1	CASSQEWGQGTYGYTF	TGCGCCAGCAGCCAAGAGTGGGGACAGGGAACCTATGGCTACACCTTC
TRBJ1-5	TRBV28	NA	TRBD1	CASTAIQPGQAEYSNQPQHF	TGTGCCAGCACCGCTATTCAACCGGGACAGGCCGAATATAGCAATCAGCCCCAGCATTTT
TRBJ2-1	TRBV5-4	NA	NA	CASSLVGQPEQFF	TGTGCCAGCAGCTTGGTCGGACAGCCTGAGCAGTTCTTC
TRBJ1-6	TRBV4-1	NA	NA	CASSQDLAGTSYNSPLHF	TGCGCCAGCAGCCAAGATCTGGCAGGGACGTCCTATAATTCACCCCTCCACTTT
TRBJ1-1	TRBV24-1	many	NA	CARNEAFF	TGTGCCAGGAACGAAGCTTTCTTT
TRBJ1-4	TRBV12-5	NA	NA	CASGLNLVGRESQKLFF	TGTGCTAGTGGTTTGAATTTGGTCGGCAGGGAGTCCCAAAAACTGTTTTTT
TRBJ1-1	TRBV3-1	NA	TRBD1	CASSQGDSGTEAFF	TGTGCCAGCAGCCAAGGGGACAGTGGAACTGAAGCTTTCTTT
TRBJ2-5	TRBV12-3/TRBV12-4	many	NA	CASSLAHVGGETQYF	TGTGCCAGCAGTTTAGCGCATGTAGGAGGGGAGACCCAGTACTTC
TRBJ2-5	TRBV9	few	NA	CASSAQGEGSETQYF	TGTGCCAGCAGCGCCCAGGGAGAGGGCTCGGAGACCCAGTACTTC
TRBJ1-5	TRBV7-2	few	TRBD1	CASSLDGQGNQPQHF	TGTGCCAGCAGCTTAGATGGACAGGGCAATCAGCCCCAGCATTTT
TRBJ1-5	TRBV5-5	NA	NA	CASSPRGDYQPQHF	TGTGCCAGCAGCCCGCGGGGGGACTATCAGCCCCAGCATTTT
TRBJ1-2	TRBV29-1	few	NA	CSVAQFEGLYGYTF	TGCAGCGTTGCTCAGTTCGAGGGTCTCTATGGCTACACCTTC
TRBJ2-1	TRBV24-1	NA	NA	CATSGQPSYNEQFF	TGTGCCACCAGTGGGCAACCCTCCTACAATGAGCAGTTCTTC
TRBJ1-1	TRBV10-3	NA	NA	CAISGQTRNTEAFF	TGTGCCATCAGTGGCCAAACAAGGAACACTGAAGCTTTCTTT
TRBJ1-1	TRBV7-8	few	NA	CASSFETGLNTEAFF	TGTGCCAGCAGCTTCGAGACAGGCCTAAACACTGAAGCTTTCTTT